This is a list of T cell receptor beta chains from one sample in a study of untreated major depressive disorder. The repertoire was sequenced with immunoSEQ multiplex PCR; TCRdb's copy has only in-frame clones and lacks some. Among about 15,000 clones listed, about nine tenths were seen once. The sample was CD4+ T cells from PBMCs. These receptor sequences come from a woman in her thirties with major depressive disorder. CDR3s include the opening cysteine and the closing phenylalanine or tryptophan. D genes are given only for firm matches. Only some rows state a clone size, as once, few, many or a class for expanded clones.

size,V,D,J,length,CDR3,DNA
-,TRBV7-9,-,TRBJ1-2,14,CASSLGQALSGYTF,TGTGCCAGCAGCTTAGGACAGGCCCTATCCGGCTACACCTTC
once,TRBV18,-,TRBJ1-1,13,CASLAREAAEAFF,TGTGCCAGCCTAGCGAGGGAGGCCGCTGAAGCTTTCTTT
-,TRBV6-5,-,TRBJ1-5,13,CASSWGINQPQHF,TGTGCCAGCAGTTGGGGGATTAATCAGCCCCAGCATTTT
-,TRBV18,TRBD2,TRBJ2-1,15,CASSTTSGPYNELFF,TGTGCCAGCTCAACAACTAGCGGGCCTTACAATGAGCTGTTCTTC
-,TRBV5-6,TRBD1,TRBJ1-4,15,CASSLDGRGSEKLFF,TGTGCCAGCAGCTTGGATGGCAGGGGGAGTGAAAAACTGTTTTTT
-,TRBV10-1,-,TRBJ1-5,12,CASILPPQPQHF,TGCGCCAGCATCCTCCCCCCGCAGCCCCAGCATTTT
-,TRBV5-6,-,TRBJ1-1,14,CASSLEGENTEAFF,TGTGCCAGCAGCTTGGAAGGGGAAAACACTGAAGCTTTCTTT
-,TRBV6-1,-,TRBJ2-3,13,CASSLSSRDTQYF,TGTGCCAGCAGTCTAAGTTCGAGGGATACGCAGTATTTT
-,TRBV27,-,TRBJ2-3,16,CASSLRAGSPPDTQYF,TGTGCCAGCAGTTTAAGGGCGGGATCCCCCCCAGATACGCAGTATTTT
-,TRBV30,TRBD1,TRBJ1-2,12,CAWSGTGYGYTF,TGTGCCTGGAGTGGGACAGGCTATGGCTACACCTTC
-,TRBV5-6,-,TRBJ2-7,12,CASSLPGDEQYF,TGTGCCAGCAGCTTGCCCGGGGACGAGCAGTACTTC
-,TRBV7-3,TRBD2,TRBJ2-1,15,CASSRAGGIHNEQFF,TGTGCCAGCAGCCGAGCGGGAGGGATTCACAATGAGCAGTTCTTC
few,TRBV2,TRBD2,TRBJ2-1,16,CASRDTSGRNDNEQFF,TGTGCCAGCAGAGACACTAGCGGGAGAAACGACAATGAGCAGTTCTTC
once,TRBV5-1,TRBD2,TRBJ2-7,16,CASSLALTSETYEQYF,TGCGCCAGCAGCTTGGCCCTGACTAGCGAGACCTACGAGCAGTACTTC
-,TRBV9,-,TRBJ1-2,17,CASSGKPGRAAIYGYTF,TGTGCCAGCAGTGGTAAACCCGGGAGGGCAGCAATCTATGGCTACACCTTC
-,TRBV27,-,TRBJ1-1,14,CASSFGLMNTEAFF,TGTGCCAGCAGTTTTGGCCTTATGAACACTGAAGCTTTCTTT
-,TRBV6-1,-,TRBJ1-2,14,CASSETGSGSGYTF,TGTGCCAGCAGTGAAACGGGGTCCGGGAGTGGCTACACCTTC
few,TRBV11-2,-,TRBJ1-2,17,CASSFLGQGVNDYGYTF,TGTGCCAGCAGCTTCCTAGGGCAGGGAGTTAACGACTATGGCTACACCTTC
-,TRBV19,-,TRBJ1-1,15,CASSIVSGVNTEAFF,TGTGCCAGTAGTATAGTTTCAGGCGTGAACACTGAAGCTTTCTTT
-,TRBV6-6,-,TRBJ1-4,13,CASSYILDEKLFF,TGTGCCAGCAGTTACATCTTGGATGAAAAACTGTTTTTT
-,TRBV4-3,TRBD2,TRBJ2-7,14,CASSQVTSGLEQYF,TGCGCCAGCAGCCAAGTGACTAGCGGGCTCGAGCAGTACTTC
-,TRBV9,-,TRBJ2-5,14,CASSVTGRQETQYF,TGTGCCAGCAGCGTAACAGGCAGGCAGGAGACCCAGTACTTC
-,TRBV10-3,-,TRBJ1-1,12,CAISEVNTEAFF,TGTGCCATCAGTGAAGTGAACACTGAAGCTTTCTTT
-,TRBV11-3,TRBD2,TRBJ2-7,17,CASSLVGLAGTPREQYF,TGTGCCAGCAGCTTAGTGGGATTAGCGGGAACCCCCCGGGAGCAGTACTTC
-,TRBV6-5,-,TRBJ1-2,13,CASSRAPNYGYTF,TGTGCCAGCAGCCGTGCTCCAAACTATGGCTACACCTTC
-,TRBV5-5,-,TRBJ1-2,14,CASSLGPTNYGYTF,TGTGCCAGCAGCTTGGGGCCAACGAACTATGGCTACACCTTC
-,TRBV27,TRBD1,TRBJ1-5,15,CASRTGGRSNQPQHF,TGTGCCAGCAGGACAGGGGGAAGAAGCAATCAGCCCCAGCATTTT
-,TRBV5-1,-,TRBJ2-7,12,CASSADIYEQYF,TGCGCCAGCAGCGCCGACATATACGAGCAGTACTTC
once,TRBV5-4,-,TRBJ2-3,15,CASSLVSGAPDTQYF,TGTGCCAGCAGCTTGGTTAGCGGTGCACCGGATACGCAGTATTTT
-,TRBV7-3,-,TRBJ2-4,13,CASSLGGQGIQYF,TGTGCCAGCAGCTTAGGAGGGCAGGGCATTCAGTACTTC
-,TRBV4-3,-,TRBJ1-2,14,CASSLQVRDYGYTF,TGCGCCAGCAGCTTACAGGTCAGGGACTATGGCTACACCTTC
-,TRBV6-5,-,TRBJ1-5,13,CATLSGSNQPQHF,TGTGCCACTCTGTCAGGGAGCAATCAGCCCCAGCATTTT
-,TRBV2,-,TRBJ1-5,19,CASSEYRDVWALSNQPQHF,TGTGCCAGCAGTGAATACCGGGACGTCTGGGCCCTGAGCAATCAGCCCCAGCATTTT
-,TRBV18,-,TRBJ2-1,13,CASSRDLYNEQFF,TGTGCCAGCTCCCGGGACCTCTACAATGAGCAGTTCTTC
once,TRBV18,-,TRBJ2-7,14,CASSPPSVPYEQYF,TGTGCCAGCTCACCACCCTCTGTGCCCTACGAGCAGTACTTC
-,TRBV2,TRBD2,TRBJ2-7,14,CASSGLAGGHEQYF,TGTGCCAGCAGTGGGCTAGCGGGAGGCCACGAGCAGTACTTC
-,TRBV13,-,TRBJ2-7,14,CASSTGHQSYEQYF,TGTGCCAGCAGCACGGGACACCAAAGCTACGAGCAGTACTTC
-,TRBV6-4,TRBD1,TRBJ1-1,16,CASSVGWTGGSVEAFF,TGTGCCAGCAGTGTGGGGTGGACAGGGGGGTCCGTTGAAGCTTTCTTT
-,TRBV12-5,-,TRBJ1-4,14,CASGMGLAREKLFF,TGTGCTAGTGGTATGGGCCTTGCGCGGGAAAAACTGTTTTTT
-,TRBV11-2,-,TRBJ2-7,14,CASSLETGNTKQYF,TGTGCCAGCAGCTTAGAAACAGGGAACACTAAGCAGTACTTC
once,TRBV19,-,TRBJ1-2,13,CASRTAGVQGYTF,TGTGCCAGTAGGACTGCAGGGGTCCAGGGCTACACCTTC
few,TRBV5-1,-,TRBJ2-3,13,CASRPVITDTQYF,TGCGCCAGCAGACCAGTTATCACAGATACGCAGTATTTT
once,TRBV14,-,TRBJ2-7,12,CASSLAGTTQYF,TGTGCCAGCAGCCTTGCCGGGACAACGCAGTACTTC
-,TRBV7-8,-,TRBJ1-4,15,CASSFGGTANEKLFF,TGTGCCAGCAGCTTCGGTGGCACGGCTAATGAAAAACTGTTTTTT
-,TRBV5-4,-,TRBJ2-7,13,CASSLSPRGEQYF,TGTGCCAGCAGCTTGAGCCCGCGGGGTGAGCAGTACTTC
-,TRBV6-5,TRBD1,TRBJ2-7,15,CASSYRDRGSYEQYF,TGTGCCAGCAGTTATCGGGACAGGGGTAGCTACGAGCAGTACTTC